This record concerns one TCR beta chain sequence. Its antigen is currently unknown. Germline assignment: CDR1 MDHEN and CDR2 SYDVKM. The V and J ends lost 5 bases and 5 bases respectively, with 12 bases between them. This CDR3 is built from 13 residues. The sample belongs to a study of T cell repertoires in cytomegalovirus infection. TCRdb independently ran MiXCR on the reads; one entry per CDR3 protein. In the table there are roughly 920,000 distinct CDR3 sequences, around 31% of which are singletons. The TCR was taken from a human donor in good health (CMV status not recorded). Some clones in this sample may be carry-over from other donors' samples. Sequences were derived from cultured CD8+ T cells from PBMCs, sampled from culture after CMV antigen stimulation. The V and J genes are TRBV28 and TRBJ1-1; a weak D match, TRBD1 (5 bases). DNA for the CDR3: TGTGCCAGCAGTACCGGGACTCGGACTGAAGCTTTCTTT. As protein: CASSTGTRTEAFF.